The 5 T cell receptor beta chains in this list originate from one sample, sequenced in a study of blood T cell repertoires in COVID-19. The table came from immunoSEQ multiplex PCR; TCRdb's copy has only in-frame clones and leaves some out. The table records approximately 330,000 clones, roughly 90% of them present only once. The source material was peripheral blood. Every receptor here comes from a woman in her 50s with active or convalescent COVID-19.

The chain uses TRBV7-2 and TRBJ2-3; possibly TRBD2 for D (5 bases). V was shortened by 2 bases and J by 6 bases, with 15 bases between the two germline ends. The germline V gene has CDR1 SGHTA and CDR2 FQGNSA. The CDR3 is 15 amino acids. CDR3 region: CASSLTTGSLDTQYF. CDR3 DNA sequence: TGTGCCAGCAGCTTAACAACGGGGTCCTTGGATACGCAGTATTTT.

This clone occurred once. V gene TRBV3-1 (or the pseudogene TRBV3-2) combines with J gene TRBJ2-7; 10 nucleotides line up with TRBD1. The CDR3 has 15 amino acids. Germline V gene lookup returns CDR1 LGHDT and CDR2 YNNKEL (reference sequence). Trimming cost V 1 base and J 6 bases; bases outside gene matches: 6. CDR3 sequence (DNA): TGTGCCAGCAGCCAAGGATGGGACAGGGGTGGCGAGCAGTACTTC. It yields the protein CASSQGWDRGGEQYF.

The chain recombines TRBV5-8 with TRBJ1-2; the match to TRBD1 covers 7 bases. The CDR3 sequence is 14 residues long. V lost 2 bases to trimming and J lost 7 bases; unmatched junction nucleotides: 8. In germline, CDR1 is SGHTS, CDR2 YDEGEE. The CDR3, as DNA: TGTGCCAGCAGCTTCCGACAGGGTTTAGCTGGCTACACCTTC. It is translated as CASSFRQGLAGYTF.

The J gene is TRBJ1-5, the V gene TRBV30, with a possible D match to TRBD1 (5 bases). Germline CDR1 is GTSNPN and CDR2 is SVGIG (reference sequence). The V end was cut by 3 bases, the J end by 4 bases, with 16 bases between. CDR3 size: 15 residues. CDR3 coding DNA: TGTGCCTGGAGGCCAGGGTCCACTCCGAATCAGCCCCAGCATTTT. This translates into CAWRPGSTPNQPQHF.

The CDR3 sequence: CAWRPGQGSSYEQYF. DNA of the CDR3: TGTGCCTGGAGGCCCGGACAGGGGAGCTCCTACGAGCAGTACTTC. V and J are TRBV30 and TRBJ2-7; 9 bases align to TRBD1. The J segment lost 0 bases and the V segment lost 3 bases, leaving 6 bases of the junction unmatched. Germline lookup yields CDR1 GTSNPN and CDR2 SVGIG (reference sequence). This CDR3 has 15 residues.